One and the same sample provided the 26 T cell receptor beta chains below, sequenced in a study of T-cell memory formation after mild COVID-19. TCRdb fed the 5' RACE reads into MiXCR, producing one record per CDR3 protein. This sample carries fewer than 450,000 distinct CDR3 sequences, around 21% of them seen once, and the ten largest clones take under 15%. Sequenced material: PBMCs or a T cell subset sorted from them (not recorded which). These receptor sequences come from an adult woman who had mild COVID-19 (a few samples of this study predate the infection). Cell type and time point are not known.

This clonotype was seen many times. This chain's CDR3 is CASSLTSGNYGYTF. The CDR3, as DNA: TGCGCCAGCAGCCTAACCTCAGGGAACTATGGCTACACCTTC. J is TRBJ1-2 and V is TRBV4-1; a possible D gene is TRBD1 (5 bases). Germline V CDR1 and CDR2: MGHRA, YSYEKL. V lost 4 bases, J lost 2 bases, and 11 bases lay in between. This CDR3 region has 14 residues.

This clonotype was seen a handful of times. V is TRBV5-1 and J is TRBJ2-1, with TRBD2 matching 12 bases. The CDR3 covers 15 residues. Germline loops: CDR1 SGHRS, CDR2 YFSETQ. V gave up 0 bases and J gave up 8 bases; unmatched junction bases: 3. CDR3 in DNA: TGCGCCAGCAGCTTGGTTCCTAGCGGGAGGGATGAGCAGTTCTTC. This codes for CASSLVPSGRDEQFF.

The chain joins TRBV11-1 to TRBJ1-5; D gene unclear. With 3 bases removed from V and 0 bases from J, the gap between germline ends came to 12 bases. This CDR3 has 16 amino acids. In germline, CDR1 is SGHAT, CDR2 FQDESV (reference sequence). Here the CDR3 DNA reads TGTGCCAGCAGCTTGTCCTACAGACATAGCAATCAGCCCCAGCATTTT. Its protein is CASSLSYRHSNQPQHF.

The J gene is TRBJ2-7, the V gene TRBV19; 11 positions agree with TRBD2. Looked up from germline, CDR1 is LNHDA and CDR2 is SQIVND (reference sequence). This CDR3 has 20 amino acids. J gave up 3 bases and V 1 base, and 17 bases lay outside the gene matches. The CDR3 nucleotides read TGTGCCAGTAGTATAGCCCTCTTTGGAGTAGCGGGAGGGCTCAGCTACGAGCAGTACTTC. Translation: CASSIALFGVAGGLSYEQYF.

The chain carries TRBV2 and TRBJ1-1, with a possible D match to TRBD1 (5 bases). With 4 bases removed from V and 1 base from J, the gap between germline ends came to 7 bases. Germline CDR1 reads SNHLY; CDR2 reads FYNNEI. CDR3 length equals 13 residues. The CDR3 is CASSVQGNTEAFF. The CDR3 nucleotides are TGTGCCAGCAGTGTCCAGGGGAACACTGAAGCTTTCTTT.

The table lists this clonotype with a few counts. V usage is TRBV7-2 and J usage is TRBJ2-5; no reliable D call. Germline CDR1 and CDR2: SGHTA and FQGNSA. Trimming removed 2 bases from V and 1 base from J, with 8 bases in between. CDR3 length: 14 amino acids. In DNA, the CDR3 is TGTGCCAGCAGCTTACAGGTTCCCCAAGAGACCCAGTACTTC. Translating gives CASSLQVPQETQYF.

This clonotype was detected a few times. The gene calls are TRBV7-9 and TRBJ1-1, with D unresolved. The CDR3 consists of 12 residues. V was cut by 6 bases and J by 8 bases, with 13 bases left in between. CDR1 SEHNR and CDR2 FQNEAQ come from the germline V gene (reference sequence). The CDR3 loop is CASSSAGREAFF. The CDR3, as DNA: TGTGCCAGCAGTTCGGCGGGGAGGGAAGCTTTCTTT.

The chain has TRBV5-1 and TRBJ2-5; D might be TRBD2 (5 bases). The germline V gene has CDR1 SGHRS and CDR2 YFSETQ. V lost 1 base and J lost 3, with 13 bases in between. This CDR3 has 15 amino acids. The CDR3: CASSLMAGNEETQYF. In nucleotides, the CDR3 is TGCGCCAGCAGCTTGATGGCGGGCAACGAAGAGACCCAGTACTTC.

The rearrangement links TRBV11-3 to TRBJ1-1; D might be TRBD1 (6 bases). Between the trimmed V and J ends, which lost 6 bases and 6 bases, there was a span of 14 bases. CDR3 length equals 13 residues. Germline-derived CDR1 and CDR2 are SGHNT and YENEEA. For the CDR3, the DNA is TGTGCCAGCAGTCGTACAGGGTCCGCTGAAGCTTTCTTT. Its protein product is CASSRTGSAEAFF.

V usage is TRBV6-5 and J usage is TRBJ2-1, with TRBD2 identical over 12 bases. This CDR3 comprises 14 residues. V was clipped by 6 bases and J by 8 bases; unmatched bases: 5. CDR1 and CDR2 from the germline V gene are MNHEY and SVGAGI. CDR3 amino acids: CASRTSGSIDEQFF. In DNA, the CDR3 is TGTGCCAGCAGGACTAGCGGGAGTATCGATGAGCAGTTCTTC.

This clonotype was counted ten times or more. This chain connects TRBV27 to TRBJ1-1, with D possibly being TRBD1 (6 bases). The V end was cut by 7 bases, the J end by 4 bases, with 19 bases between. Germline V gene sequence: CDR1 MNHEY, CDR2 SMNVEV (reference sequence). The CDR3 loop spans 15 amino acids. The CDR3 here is CASTPAVGGSTEAFF. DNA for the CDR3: TGTGCCAGCACCCCCGCCGTGGGGGGCTCCACTGAAGCTTTCTTT.

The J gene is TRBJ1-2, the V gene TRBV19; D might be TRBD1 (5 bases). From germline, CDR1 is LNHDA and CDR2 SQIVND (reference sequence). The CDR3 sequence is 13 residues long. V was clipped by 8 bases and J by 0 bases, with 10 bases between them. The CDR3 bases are TGTGCCAGTTCTCACAGGTCTAACTATGGCTACACCTTC. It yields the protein CASSHRSNYGYTF.

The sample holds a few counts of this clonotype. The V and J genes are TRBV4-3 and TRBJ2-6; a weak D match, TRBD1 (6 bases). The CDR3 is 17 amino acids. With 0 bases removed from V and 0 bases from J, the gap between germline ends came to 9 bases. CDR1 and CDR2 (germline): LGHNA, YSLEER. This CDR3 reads CASSQDWTASGANVLTF. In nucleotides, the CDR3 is TGCGCCAGCAGCCAAGATTGGACAGCCTCTGGGGCCAACGTCCTGACTTTC.

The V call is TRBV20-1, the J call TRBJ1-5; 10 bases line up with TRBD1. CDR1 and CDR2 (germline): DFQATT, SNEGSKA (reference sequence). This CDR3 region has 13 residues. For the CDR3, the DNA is TGCAGCGCCGGGACAGGGGTAGGTCAGCCCCAGCATTTT. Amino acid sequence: CSAGTGVGQPQHF.

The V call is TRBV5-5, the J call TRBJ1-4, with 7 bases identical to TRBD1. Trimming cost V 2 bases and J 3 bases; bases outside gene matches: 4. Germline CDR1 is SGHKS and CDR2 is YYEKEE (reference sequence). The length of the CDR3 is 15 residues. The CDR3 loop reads CASSFRDSANEKLFF. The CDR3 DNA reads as TGTGCCAGCAGCTTCCGGGACAGTGCTAATGAAAAACTGTTTTTT.

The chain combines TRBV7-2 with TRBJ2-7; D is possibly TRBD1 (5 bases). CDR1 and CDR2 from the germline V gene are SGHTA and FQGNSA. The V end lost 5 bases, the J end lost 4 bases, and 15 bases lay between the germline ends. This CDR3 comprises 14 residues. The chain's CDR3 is CASSVDRTFYEQYF. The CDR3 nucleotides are TGTGCCAGCAGCGTCGACAGAACCTTTTACGAGCAGTACTTC.

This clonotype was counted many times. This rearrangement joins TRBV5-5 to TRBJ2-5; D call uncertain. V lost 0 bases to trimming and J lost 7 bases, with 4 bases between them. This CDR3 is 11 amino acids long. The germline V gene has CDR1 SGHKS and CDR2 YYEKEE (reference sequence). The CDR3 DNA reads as TGTGCCAGCAGCTTGGAGGGGACCCAGTACTTC. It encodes CASSLEGTQYF.

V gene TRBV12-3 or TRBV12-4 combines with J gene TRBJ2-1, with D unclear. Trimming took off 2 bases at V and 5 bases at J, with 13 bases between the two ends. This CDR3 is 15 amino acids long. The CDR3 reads CASSLQVAFDNEQFF. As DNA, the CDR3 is TGTGCCAGCAGTTTACAGGTGGCCTTCGACAATGAGCAGTTCTTC.

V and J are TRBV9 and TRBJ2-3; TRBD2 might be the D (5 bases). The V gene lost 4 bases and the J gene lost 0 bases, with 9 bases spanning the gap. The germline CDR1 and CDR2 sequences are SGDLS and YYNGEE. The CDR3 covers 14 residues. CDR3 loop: CASSTWTSTDTQYF. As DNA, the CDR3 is TGTGCCAGCAGCACTTGGACTAGCACAGATACGCAGTATTTT.

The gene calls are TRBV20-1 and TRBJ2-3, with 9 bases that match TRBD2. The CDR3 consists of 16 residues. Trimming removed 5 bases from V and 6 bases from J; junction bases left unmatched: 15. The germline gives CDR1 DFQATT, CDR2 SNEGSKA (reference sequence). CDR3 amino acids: CSADLRSVAGEDTQYF. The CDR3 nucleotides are TGCAGTGCTGACCTCCGGTCGGTAGCGGGAGAGGATACGCAGTATTTT.

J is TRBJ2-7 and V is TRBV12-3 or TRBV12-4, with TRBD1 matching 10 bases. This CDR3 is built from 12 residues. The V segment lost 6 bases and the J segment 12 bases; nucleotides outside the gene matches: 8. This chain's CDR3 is CASSLTGTGVYF. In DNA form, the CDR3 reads TGTGCCAGCAGCCTTACCGGGACAGGGGTGTACTTC.

The DNA of the CDR3 is TGTGCCAGCAGTTTACCCTCAGCCAGGACGGATGGCTACACCTTC. Residues: CASSLPSARTDGYTF. V is TRBV7-3 and J is TRBJ1-2; D gene uncertain. The CDR3 is 15 residues long. The V end lost 6 bases, the J end lost 6 bases, and 20 bases lay between the germline ends. Germline V gene data show CDR1 as SGHTA and CDR2 as FQGTGA.

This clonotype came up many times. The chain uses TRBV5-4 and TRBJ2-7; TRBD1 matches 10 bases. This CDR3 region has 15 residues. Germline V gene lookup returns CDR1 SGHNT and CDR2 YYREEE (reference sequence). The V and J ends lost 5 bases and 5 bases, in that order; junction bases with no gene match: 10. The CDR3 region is CASSSDRDRGHEQYF. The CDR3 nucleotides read TGTGCCAGCAGTTCAGACCGGGACAGGGGCCACGAGCAGTACTTC.

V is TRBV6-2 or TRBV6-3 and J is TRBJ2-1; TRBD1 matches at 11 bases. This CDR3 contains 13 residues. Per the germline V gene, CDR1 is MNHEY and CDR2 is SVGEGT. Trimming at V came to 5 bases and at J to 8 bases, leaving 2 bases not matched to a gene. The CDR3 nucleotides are TGTGCCAGCAGTGGGACAGGGGGGCATGAGCAGTTCTTC. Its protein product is CASSGTGGHEQFF.

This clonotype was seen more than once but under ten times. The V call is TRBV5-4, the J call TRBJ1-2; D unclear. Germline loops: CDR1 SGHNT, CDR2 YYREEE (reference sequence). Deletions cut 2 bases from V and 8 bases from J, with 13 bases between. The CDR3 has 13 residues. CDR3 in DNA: TGTGCCAGCAGCTTAACGATTTTAGGAGGCTACACCTTC. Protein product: CASSLTILGGYTF.

CDR3 residues: CASSPTGTGGPGNTIYF. For the CDR3, the DNA is TGTGCCAGCTCCCCAACGGGGACAGGGGGCCCCGGAAACACCATATATTTT. The V and J genes are TRBV18 and TRBJ1-3; 12 bases map to TRBD1. Germline CDR1 and CDR2: KGHSH and LQKENI. J was trimmed by 4 bases and V by 6 bases; bases with no gene match: 10. This CDR3 is 17 amino acids long.